This note documents a single T cell receptor (beta chain) sequence. Deletions cut 4 bases from V and 4 bases from J, with 15 bases between. The CDR3 contains 15 residues. The V gene's germline CDR1 is SGDLS and CDR2 YYNGEE. Attached unique molecular identifiers marked individual cDNA molecules. A single record per CDR3 protein comes from TCRdb applying MiXCR to the 5' RACE reads. The table lists tens of thousands of distinct CDR3 sequences, about 11% of them singletons, with around 13% in the top ten. This sample stems from a study of early T cells in non-severe SARS-CoV-2 infection. The sample in question was whole blood, obtained at baseline. This TCR came from an adult who was a healthcare worker with PCR-confirmed SARS-CoV-2 infection or an uninfected control (not recorded which). The V call is TRBV9, the J call TRBJ2-1; tentative D call: TRBD2 (5 bases). DNA of the CDR3: TGTGCCAGCAGCCCCTATGAGGGCACGTACAATGAGCAGTTCTTC. Its translation: CASSPYEGTYNEQFF.